This is a list of T cell receptor beta chains from one sample in a study of radiotherapy plus CTLA-4 blockade in lung cancer. Only in-frame clones appear in the TCRdb table, and some are missing; sequencing was by immunoSEQ multiplex PCR. In the table there are about 39,000 clones, 60% to 80% of which are singletons. Sequences were derived from peripheral blood, sampled from a patient treated with radiotherapy plus ipilimumab. Receptor source: a human donor with non-small cell lung cancer that progressed on radiotherapy plus ipilimumab. Both conserved end residues are part of each CDR3. D genes are given only for firm matches. Size is omitted from some rows. Given values are once, few, many or a class for expanded clones.

size	V	J	D	CDR3	DNA
NA	TRBV18	TRBJ2-7	TRBD1	CASSPPDRGYEQYF	TGTGCCAGCTCACCACCGGACAGGGGTTACGAGCAGTACTTC
NA	TRBV2	TRBJ1-4	TRBD1	CASSADRGGEKLFF	TGTGCCAGCAGCGCCGACAGGGGTGGTGAAAAACTGTTTTTT
NA	TRBV19	TRBJ1-2	TRBD1	CASSIYGSGGRNYGYTF	TGTGCCAGTAGTATATACGGGTCAGGGGGCCGAAACTATGGCTACACCTTC
NA	TRBV11-3	TRBJ1-3	TRBD1	CASSLILSRDRAGNTIYF	TGTGCCAGCAGCTTGATTTTAAGCCGGGACAGGGCGGGAAACACCATATATTTT
once	TRBV25-1	TRBJ2-5	TRBD1	CASSTPGTEKETQYF	TGTGCCAGCAGCACCCCCGGGACAGAAAAAGAGACCCAGTACTTC
NA	TRBV4-2	TRBJ2-6	TRBD2	CASSQRGLAGLRSGANVLTF	TGTGCCAGCAGCCAGAGGGGACTAGCGGGGTTACGCTCTGGGGCCAACGTCCTGACTTTC
NA	TRBV7-2	TRBJ2-1	TRBD2	CASSFGASGNEQFF	TGTGCCAGCAGCTTCGGGGCTAGCGGGAATGAGCAGTTCTTC
NA	TRBV23-1	TRBJ2-4	NA	CASSQTWTVAKNIQYF	TGCGCCAGCAGTCAAACCTGGACAGTAGCCAAAAACATTCAGTACTTC
NA	TRBV7-8	TRBJ2-2	TRBD1	CASSLVSRGQWTGELFF	TGTGCCAGCAGCTTAGTTTCGAGGGGGCAGTGGACCGGGGAGCTGTTTTTT
NA	TRBV25-1	TRBJ2-5	TRBD2	CATRTSGKRLGGETQYF	TGTGCCACCCGGACTAGCGGGAAGAGGCTCGGAGGGGAGACCCAGTACTTC